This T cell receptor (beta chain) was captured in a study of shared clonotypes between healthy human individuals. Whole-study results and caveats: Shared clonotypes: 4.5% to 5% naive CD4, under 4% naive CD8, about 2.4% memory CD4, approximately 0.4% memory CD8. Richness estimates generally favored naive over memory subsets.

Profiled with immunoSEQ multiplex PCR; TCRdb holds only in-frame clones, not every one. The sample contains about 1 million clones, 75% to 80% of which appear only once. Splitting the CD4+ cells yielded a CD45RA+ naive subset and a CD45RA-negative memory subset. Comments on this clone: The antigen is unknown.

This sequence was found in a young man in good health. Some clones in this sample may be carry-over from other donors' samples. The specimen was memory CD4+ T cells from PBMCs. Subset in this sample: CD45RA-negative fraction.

This CDR3 is CARIPGLAGEWYEQYF. CDR3 DNA: TGTGCCAGGATTCCGGGACTAGCGGGAGAATGGTACGAGCAGTACTTC. This chain joins TRBV28 and TRBJ2-7; TRBD2 agrees at 14 bases. CDR1 MDHEN and CDR2 SYDVKM come from the germline V gene. The ends lost 9 bases at V and 4 bases at J; junction bases unmatched: 11. CDR3 length: 16 amino acids. The complete variable domain, with remaining parts taken from reference TRBV28 and TRBJ2-7, reads DVKVTQSSRYLVKRTGEKVFLECVQDMDHENMFWYRQDPGLGLRLIYFSYDVKMKEKGDIPEGYSVSREKKERFSLILESASTNQTSMYLCARIPGLAGEWYEQYFGPGTRLTVT.